A single sample gave rise to the 29 T cell receptor beta chains below, sequenced in a study of response to subunit inactivated influenza vaccine. Each CDR3 protein is one row after TCRdb ran MiXCR on the RT-PCR reads. The table lists 280,000 or so distinct CDR3 sequences, 21% of them singletons, with roughly 10% in the top ten. The sample here was PBMCs from blood, taken about 20 months after vaccination. The receptors derive from a man between 50 and 70 years old who received an inactivated influenza vaccine.

V is TRBV14 and J is TRBJ2-1, with a tentative D call TRBD2 (6 bases). Trimming cost V 2 bases and J 4 bases, with 12 bases left between them. This CDR3 contains 15 residues. Germline V lookup: CDR1 SGHDN, CDR2 FVKESK. CDR3 coding DNA: TGTGCCAGCAGCCAACCTCGGGACTCTTACAATGAGCAGTTCTTC. This gives the protein CASSQPRDSYNEQFF.

In this sample, this clonotype turned up a few times. The chain employs TRBV19 and TRBJ1-5, with 11 bases fitting TRBD1. The V gene end was trimmed by 6 bases and the J gene end by 7 bases; junction bases not matched to a gene: 11. The CDR3 consists of 16 residues. The germline V gene has CDR1 LNHDA and CDR2 SQIVND (reference sequence). In nucleotides, the CDR3 is TGTGCCAGTAGAAAGGACCGGGACAGGGGGTACCAGCCCCAGCATTTT. Translated, it gives CASRKDRDRGYQPQHF.

This clonotype was observed a handful of times. The genes are TRBV20-1 and TRBJ1-2; no clear D gene. Trimming took off 4 bases at V and 0 bases at J, with 9 bases between the two ends. CDR3 length equals 13 residues. Germline-derived CDR1 and CDR2 are DFQATT and SNEGSKA (reference sequence). The CDR3 nucleotides read TGCAGTGCTACACCTTTCGCTAACTATGGCTACACCTTC. Amino acids: CSATPFANYGYTF.

The table lists this clonotype with a few counts. J is TRBJ2-5 and V is TRBV7-2, with TRBD2 as a possible D gene (6 bases). This CDR3 spans 14 amino acids. CDR1 and CDR2 from the germline V gene are SGHTA and FQGNSA. The ends were cut back, 5 bases at V and 5 bases at J, with 15 bases in the middle. Written as DNA, the CDR3 is TGTGCCAGCAGCCCGGGTGCGGGAAGCGAGACCCAGTACTTC. Amino acid sequence: CASSPGAGSETQYF. Supplemented by reference TRBV7-2 and TRBJ2-5, the full variable domain reads GAGVSQSPSNKVTEKGKDVELRCDPISGHTALYWYRQSLGQGLEFLIYFQGNSAPDKSGLPSDRFSAERTGGSVSTLTIQRTQQEDSAVYLCASSPGAGSETQYFGPGTRLLVL.

This clonotype was observed a handful of times. The chain has TRBV27 and TRBJ2-5; perhaps TRBD1 as D (6 bases). Germline V gene data show CDR1 as MNHEY and CDR2 as SMNVEV (reference sequence). V was cut by 3 bases and J by 5 bases, with 10 bases left in between. The CDR3 runs to 13 residues. The CDR3 nucleotides read TGTGCCAGCAGTTTTTTCAGGGGCGAGACCCAGTACTTC. Protein product: CASSFFRGETQYF.

This clonotype was counted many times. The rearrangement joins TRBV6-6 to TRBJ1-2; no clear D gene. Deletions cut 3 bases from V and 2 bases from J, with 4 bases between. Germline lookup yields CDR1 MNHNY and CDR2 SVGAGI (reference sequence). The CDR3 extends over 12 amino acids. CDR3 protein: CASSYLNYGYTF. CDR3 nucleotides: TGTGCCAGCAGTTATCTGAACTATGGCTACACCTTC.

This clonotype has a count of ten or more. CDR3 DNA sequence: TGTGCCTGGAGTCCAGTGAATGGGAGGGCGAATCAGCCCCAGCATTTT. Protein: CAWSPVNGRANQPQHF. The chain joins TRBV30 to TRBJ1-5; D is ambiguous. The V and J ends lost 2 bases and 4 bases respectively, with 18 bases between them. The length of the CDR3 is 16 residues. Germline V gives CDR1 GTSNPN, CDR2 SVGIG (reference sequence).

This clonotype was seen a few times. This chain connects TRBV3-1 to TRBJ2-5; D ambiguous. Trimming removed 3 bases from V and 2 bases from J, with 19 bases in between. Looked up from germline, CDR1 is LGHDT and CDR2 is YNNKEL (reference sequence). The CDR3 has 17 amino acids. The CDR3 DNA sequence: TGTGCCAGCAGCCATCATTCGTCAGTTTCAAGGCAAGAGACCCAGTACTTC. Amino acid sequence: CASSHHSSVSRQETQYF.

This clonotype showed up just a few times. The CDR3: CAGGTGSPEAFF. The CDR3 DNA sequence: TGTGCCGGCGGGACAGGGAGTCCTGAAGCTTTCTTT. The chain joins TRBV6-1 to TRBJ1-1; 9 nucleotides align to TRBD1. Per germline, CDR1 MNHNS and CDR2 SASEGT. Trimming at V came to 11 bases and at J to 6 bases, leaving 7 bases not matched to a gene. CDR3 length equals 12 residues.

The V and J genes are TRBV20-1 and TRBJ1-1; possibly TRBD1 for D (6 bases). The CDR3 loop spans 12 amino acids. Germline loops: CDR1 DFQATT, CDR2 SNEGSKA (reference sequence). The CDR3 reads CSITRGVTEAFF. The CDR3 DNA reads as TGCAGCATTACAAGGGGGGTCACTGAAGCTTTCTTT.

The V gene is TRBV4-2, the J gene TRBJ1-2; D possibly corresponds to TRBD1 (5 bases). The CDR3 contains 17 residues. Germline CDR1 is LGHNA and CDR2 is YNFKEQ. V was pared by 0 bases and J by 5 bases, with 19 bases between. The CDR3: CASSQESGTSFKYGYTF. The DNA of the CDR3 is TGTGCCAGCAGCCAAGAGTCGGGGACCTCCTTCAAATATGGCTACACCTTC.

The chain recombines TRBV6-2 or TRBV6-3 with TRBJ2-3; possible D gene TRBD1, 6 bases. Trimming shortened V by 4 bases and J by 0 bases, and 11 bases separated the two germline ends. There are 15 residues in the CDR3. Germline CDR1 reads MNHEY; CDR2 reads SVGEGT. The CDR3 sequence is CASSSDRSSTDTQYF. CDR3 sequence (DNA): TGTGCCAGCAGTTCGGACAGATCTAGCACAGATACGCAGTATTTT.

This clonotype was detected a few times. V and J are TRBV4-3 and TRBJ1-4; a possible D gene is TRBD1 (5 bases). The CDR3 covers 13 residues. The V gene's germline CDR1 is LGHNA and CDR2 YSLEER. V was clipped by 4 bases and J by 11 bases, with 14 bases between them. CDR3 residues: CASSPQGLGKLFF. CDR3 nucleotide sequence: TGCGCCAGCAGCCCCCAGGGTTTAGGGAAACTGTTTTTT.

V is TRBV4-2 and J is TRBJ1-4; D unresolved. This CDR3 has 16 amino acids. The V gene's germline CDR1 is LGHNA and CDR2 YNFKEQ. V was cut by 2 bases and J by 8 bases, with 18 bases left in between. CDR3 protein: CASSQHITQEEEKLFF. As DNA, the CDR3 is TGTGCCAGCAGCCAACATATTACCCAAGAGGAAGAAAAACTGTTTTTT.

CDR3: CASSRRTGGLQETQYF. CDR3 coding DNA: TGTGCCAGCAGCCGTCGAACGGGAGGCCTTCAAGAGACCCAGTACTTC. This sequence joins TRBV5-6 and TRBJ2-5, with 7 positions matching TRBD2. This CDR3 region has 16 residues. The germline V gene encodes CDR1 SGHDT and CDR2 YYEEEE. V lost 4 bases to trimming and J lost 2 bases; unmatched junction nucleotides: 11.

This clonotype showed up just a few times. The chain is built from TRBV20-1 and TRBJ1-1; possible D gene TRBD1, 5 bases. The CDR3 contains 13 residues. Germline-derived CDR1 and CDR2 are DFQATT and SNEGSKA (reference sequence). V was pared by 0 bases and J by 9 bases, with 14 bases between. CDR3 nucleotide sequence: TGCAGTGCTAGAGATGAGGGGCAGGCAAAAGCTTTCTTT. Protein product: CSARDEGQAKAFF.

This clonotype was seen a handful of times. The rearrangement uses TRBV7-9 and TRBJ1-5; D gene ambiguous. V was shortened by 7 bases and J by 9 bases, with 16 bases between the two germline ends. This CDR3 region has 13 residues. Germline CDR1 SEHNR, CDR2 FQNEAQ (reference sequence). The DNA of the CDR3 is TGTGCCAGCAACATCGACACTGAGGGGCCCCAGCATTTT. This sequence encodes CASNIDTEGPQHF.

This clonotype was counted many times. The J gene is TRBJ1-4, the V gene TRBV29-1, with 8 nucleotides matching TRBD1. Germline-derived CDR1 and CDR2 are SQVTM and ANQGSEA. V trimming: 4 bases; J trimming: 7 bases; junction bases outside the gene matches: 8. CDR3 size: 14 residues. CDR3 loop: CSVVAGGSSEKLFF. DNA of the CDR3: TGCAGCGTTGTGGCAGGGGGCTCAAGTGAAAAACTGTTTTTT.

V is TRBV7-2 and J is TRBJ2-1; 7 bases are a match to TRBD2. The trim removed 6 bases at V and 9 bases at J, leaving 14 bases unmatched. The V gene's germline CDR1 is SGHTA and CDR2 FQGNSA. The length of the CDR3 is 15 residues. Written as DNA, the CDR3 is TGTGCCAGCAGTAAAGGCGGGAGCTATTCGGGTGAGCAGTTCTTC. Translating it yields CASSKGGSYSGEQFF.

The chain carries TRBV7-9 and TRBJ2-6; a possible D gene is TRBD2 (5 bases). V was clipped by 5 bases and J by 0 bases, with 14 bases between them. Germline CDR1 SEHNR, CDR2 FQNEAQ (reference sequence). The CDR3 is 17 amino acids. The DNA of the CDR3 is TGTGCCAGCAGCCCCGAGGGATCCCCCTCTGGGGCCAACGTCCTGACTTTC. Translating it yields CASSPEGSPSGANVLTF.

This clonotype was found many times. The chain is built from TRBV7-6 and TRBJ1-1; TRBD1 aligns across 7 bases. V dropped 0 bases and J dropped 6; count of bases not matched to a gene: 1. The germline gives CDR1 SGHVS, CDR2 FNYEAQ. The CDR3 has 13 amino acids. The DNA of the CDR3 is TGTGCCAGCAGCTTAGCGCAGGGGGCTGAAGCTTTCTTT. Amino acids: CASSLAQGAEAFF.

This clonotype was recorded a few times. V is TRBV6-6 and J is TRBJ1-1, with D perhaps matching TRBD1 (5 bases). Germline V gene sequence: CDR1 MNHNY, CDR2 SVGAGI (reference sequence). This CDR3 has 13 amino acids. V dropped 6 bases and J dropped 0 bases, with 8 bases sitting between them. In DNA, the CDR3 is TGTGCCAGCAGAGGGGAAATGAACACTGAAGCTTTCTTT. It codes for CASRGEMNTEAFF.

The rearrangement uses TRBV5-4 and TRBJ1-1, with 9 bases lining up with TRBD1. Germline-derived CDR1 and CDR2 are SGHNT and YYREEE (reference sequence). V was clipped by 4 bases and J by 12 bases; unmatched bases: 16. The CDR3 sequence is 15 residues long. The CDR3 loop is CASSRDRGAVEVPFF. The CDR3 DNA reads TGTGCCAGCAGCCGCGACAGGGGGGCCGTGGAGGTACCTTTCTTT.

The chain joins TRBV7-9 to TRBJ2-6; 8 positions match TRBD1. Trimming cost V 5 bases and J 2 bases; bases outside gene matches: 8. Germline lookup yields CDR1 SEHNR and CDR2 FQNEAQ (reference sequence). The CDR3 covers 17 residues. The CDR3 is CASSPRPDRAGANVLTF. CDR3 nucleotide sequence: TGTGCCAGCAGCCCTAGACCGGACAGGGCTGGGGCCAACGTCCTGACTTTC.

This clonotype was seen a few times. J is TRBJ2-5 and V is TRBV12-3 or TRBV12-4; 8 bases match TRBD2. The CDR3 runs to 14 residues. Trimming removed 5 bases from V and 1 base from J; junction bases left unmatched: 3. The CDR3 DNA sequence: TGTGCCAGCAGTCTACTAGCGGCCCAAGAGACCCAGTACTTC. Translating it yields CASSLLAAQETQYF.

The CDR3 region is CASSGGTGVNEQFF. CDR3 nucleotide sequence: TGTGCCAGCAGTGGCGGGACAGGGGTAAATGAGCAGTTCTTC. The chain combines TRBV12-3 or TRBV12-4 with TRBJ2-1, with TRBD1 matching over 10 bases. V shed 5 bases, J shed 7 bases, and the junction held 5 bases outside the gene matches. CDR3 length equals 14 residues.

The chain is built from TRBV12-3 or TRBV12-4 and TRBJ2-1; the D is unclear. Trimming shortened V by 3 bases and J by 4 bases, and 10 bases separated the two germline ends. This CDR3 has 14 amino acids. The CDR3 DNA reads TGTGCCAGCAGTTTGTCTACTTGGTACAATGAGCAGTTCTTC. Its translation is CASSLSTWYNEQFF.

This chain uses TRBV29-1 with TRBJ2-7; D ambiguous. V lost 1 base, J lost 3 bases, and 13 bases lay in between. CDR1 is SQVTM, CDR2 ANQGSEA, per germline. This CDR3 region has 14 residues. The CDR3, as DNA: TGCAGCGTTGAAGGACGCGGAAAAGGCTACGAGCAGTACTTC. This gives the protein CSVEGRGKGYEQYF.

This clonotype was picked up a small number of times. This chain's CDR3 is CAISESPPYWTGVDGEQYF. Written as DNA, the CDR3 is TGTGCCATCAGTGAGTCGCCCCCTTACTGGACAGGGGTCGATGGCGAGCAGTACTTC. V and J are TRBV10-3 and TRBJ2-7, with 9 bases fitting TRBD1. This CDR3 is built from 19 residues. V lost 0 bases, J lost 6 bases, and 18 bases stayed unmatched. Germline V gives CDR1 ENHRY, CDR2 SYGVKD.